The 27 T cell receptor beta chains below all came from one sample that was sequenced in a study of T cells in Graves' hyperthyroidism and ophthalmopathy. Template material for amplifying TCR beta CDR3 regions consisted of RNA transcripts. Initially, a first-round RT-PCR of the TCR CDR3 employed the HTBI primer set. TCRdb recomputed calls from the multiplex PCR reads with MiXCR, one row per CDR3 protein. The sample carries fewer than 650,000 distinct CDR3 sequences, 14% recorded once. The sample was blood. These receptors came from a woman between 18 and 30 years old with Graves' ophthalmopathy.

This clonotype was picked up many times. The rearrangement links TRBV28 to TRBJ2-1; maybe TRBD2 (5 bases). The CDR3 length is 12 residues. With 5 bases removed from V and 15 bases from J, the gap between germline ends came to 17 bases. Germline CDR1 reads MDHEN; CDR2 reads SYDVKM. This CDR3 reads CASSTPLGEGFF. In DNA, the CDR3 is TGTGCCAGCAGTACCCCCCTGGGCGAGGGGTTCTTC.

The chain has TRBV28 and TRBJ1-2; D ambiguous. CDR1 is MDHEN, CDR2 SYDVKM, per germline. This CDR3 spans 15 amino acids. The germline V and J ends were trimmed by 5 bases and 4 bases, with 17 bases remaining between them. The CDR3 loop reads CASSPPAGPSYGYTF. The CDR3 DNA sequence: TGTGCCAGCAGTCCCCCGGCAGGACCGTCCTATGGCTACACCTTC.

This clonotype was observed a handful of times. CDR3 sequence reads: CASSFLAKSYNEQFF. The CDR3 DNA follows: TGCGCCAGCAGCTTTCTGGCTAAATCCTACAATGAGCAGTTCTTC. The genes are TRBV5-1 and TRBJ2-1; D unresolved. The CDR3 extends over 15 amino acids. The V end lost 2 bases, the J end lost 1 base, and 10 bases lay between the germline ends. Looked up from germline, CDR1 is SGHRS and CDR2 is YFSETQ. The whole variable domain, remainder taken from reference TRBV5-1 and TRBJ2-1, is KAGVTQTPRYLIKTRGQQVTLSCSPISGHRSVSWYQQTPGQGLQFLFEYFSETQRNKGNFPGRFSGRQFSNSRSEMNVSTLELGDSALYLCASSFLAKSYNEQFFGPGTRLTVL.

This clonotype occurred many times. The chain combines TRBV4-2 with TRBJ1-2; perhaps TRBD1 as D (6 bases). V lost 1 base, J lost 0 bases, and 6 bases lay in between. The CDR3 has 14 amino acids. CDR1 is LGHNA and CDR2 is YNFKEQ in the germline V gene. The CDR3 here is CASSQGQANYGYTF. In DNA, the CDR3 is TGTGCCAGCAGCCAAGGACAGGCTAACTATGGCTACACCTTC.

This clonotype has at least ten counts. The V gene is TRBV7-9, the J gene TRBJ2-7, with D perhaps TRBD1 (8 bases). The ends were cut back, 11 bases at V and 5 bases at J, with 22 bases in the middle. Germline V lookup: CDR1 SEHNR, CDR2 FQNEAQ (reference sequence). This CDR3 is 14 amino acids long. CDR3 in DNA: TGTGCCGGCGGGACAACAGGGGGAGGGGACGAGCAGTACTTC. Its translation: CAGGTTGGGDEQYF.

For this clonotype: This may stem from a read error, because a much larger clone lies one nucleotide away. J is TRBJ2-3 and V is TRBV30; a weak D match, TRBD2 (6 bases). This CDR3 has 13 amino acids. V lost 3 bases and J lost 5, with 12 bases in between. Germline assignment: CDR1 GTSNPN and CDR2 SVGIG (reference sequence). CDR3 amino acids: CAWSTGSRDTQYF. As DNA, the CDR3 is TGTGCCTGGAGCACCGGGAGTAGAGATACGCAGTATTTT.

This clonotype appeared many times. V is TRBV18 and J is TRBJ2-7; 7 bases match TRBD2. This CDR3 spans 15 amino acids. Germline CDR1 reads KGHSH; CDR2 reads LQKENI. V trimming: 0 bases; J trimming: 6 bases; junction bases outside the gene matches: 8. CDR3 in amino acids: CASSPPARTRGEQYF. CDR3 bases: TGTGCCAGCTCACCACCCGCAAGGACTAGGGGCGAGCAGTACTTC.

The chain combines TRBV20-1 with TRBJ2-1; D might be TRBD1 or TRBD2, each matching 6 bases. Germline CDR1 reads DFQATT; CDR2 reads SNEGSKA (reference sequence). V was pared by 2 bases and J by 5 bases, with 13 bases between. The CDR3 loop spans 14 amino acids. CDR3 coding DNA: TGCAGTGCTAGATCGGGGGCGTCTAACAATGAGCAGTTCTTC. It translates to CSARSGASNNEQFF.

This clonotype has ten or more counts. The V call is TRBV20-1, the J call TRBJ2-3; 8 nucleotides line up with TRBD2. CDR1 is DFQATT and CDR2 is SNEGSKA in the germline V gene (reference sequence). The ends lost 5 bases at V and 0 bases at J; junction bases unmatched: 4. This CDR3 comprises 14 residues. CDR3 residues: CSASGLGSTDTQYF. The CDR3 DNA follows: TGCAGTGCTTCGGGACTAGGTAGCACAGATACGCAGTATTTT.

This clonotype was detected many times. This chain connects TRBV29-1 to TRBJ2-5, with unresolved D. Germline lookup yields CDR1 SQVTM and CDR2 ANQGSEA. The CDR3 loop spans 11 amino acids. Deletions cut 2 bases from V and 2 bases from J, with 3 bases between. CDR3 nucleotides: TGCAGCGTTGAACAGCAAGAGACCCAGTACTTC. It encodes CSVEQQETQYF.

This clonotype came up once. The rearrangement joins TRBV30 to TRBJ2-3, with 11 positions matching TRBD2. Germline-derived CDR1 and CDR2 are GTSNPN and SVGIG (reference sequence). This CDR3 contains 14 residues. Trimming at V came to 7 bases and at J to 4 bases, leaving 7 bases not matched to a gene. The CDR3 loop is CASTSGEVSDTQYF. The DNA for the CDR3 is TGTGCCTCGACTAGCGGGGAAGTGTCAGATACGCAGTATTTT.

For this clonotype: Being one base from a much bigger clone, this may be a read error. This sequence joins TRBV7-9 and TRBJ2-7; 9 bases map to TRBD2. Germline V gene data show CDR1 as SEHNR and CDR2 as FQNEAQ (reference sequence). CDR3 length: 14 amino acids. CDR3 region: CVSAWSSGKYEQYF. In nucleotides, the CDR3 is TGTGTCAGCGCGTGGTCTAGCGGGAAATACGAGCAGTACTTC.

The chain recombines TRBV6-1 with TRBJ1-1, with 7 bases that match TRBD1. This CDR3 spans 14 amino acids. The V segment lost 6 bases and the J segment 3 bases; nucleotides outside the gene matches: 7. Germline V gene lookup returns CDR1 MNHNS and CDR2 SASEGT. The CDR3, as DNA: TGTGCCAGCAGGGACCGGGACAGATACACTGAAGCTTTCTTT. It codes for CASRDRDRYTEAFF.

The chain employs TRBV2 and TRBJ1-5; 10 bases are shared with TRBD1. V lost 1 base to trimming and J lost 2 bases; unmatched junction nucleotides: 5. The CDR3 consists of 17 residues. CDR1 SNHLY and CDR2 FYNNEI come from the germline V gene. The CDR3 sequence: CASSEGTGTGGNQPQHF. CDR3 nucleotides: TGTGCCAGCAGTGAAGGAACCGGGACAGGGGGCAATCAGCCCCAGCATTTT. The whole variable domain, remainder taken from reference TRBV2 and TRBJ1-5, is EPEVTQTPSHQVTQMGQEVILRCVPISNHLYFYWYRQILGQKVEFLVSFYNNEISEKSEIFDDQFSVERPDGSNFTLKIRSTKLEDSAMYFCASSEGTGTGGNQPQHFGDGTRLSIL.

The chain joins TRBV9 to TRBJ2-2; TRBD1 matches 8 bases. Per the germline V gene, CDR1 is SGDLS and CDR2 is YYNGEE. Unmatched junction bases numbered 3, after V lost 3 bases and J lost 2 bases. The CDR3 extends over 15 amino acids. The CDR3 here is CASSAPGGNTGELFF. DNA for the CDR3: TGTGCCAGCAGCGCCCCAGGGGGCAACACCGGGGAGCTGTTTTTT.

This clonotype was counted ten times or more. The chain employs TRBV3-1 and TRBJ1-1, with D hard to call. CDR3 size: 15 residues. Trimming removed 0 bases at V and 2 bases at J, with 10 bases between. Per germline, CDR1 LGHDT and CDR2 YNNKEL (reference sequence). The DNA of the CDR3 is TGTGCCAGCAGCCAAGAAAGGGCATCTAACACTGAAGCTTTCTTT. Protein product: CASSQERASNTEAFF.

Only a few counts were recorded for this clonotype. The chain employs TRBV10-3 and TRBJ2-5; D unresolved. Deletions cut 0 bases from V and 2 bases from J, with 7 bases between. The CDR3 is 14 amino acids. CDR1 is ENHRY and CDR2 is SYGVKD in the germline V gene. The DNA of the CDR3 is TGTGCCATCAGTGAGTCGAACAGTCAAGAGACCCAGTACTTC. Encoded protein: CAISESNSQETQYF.

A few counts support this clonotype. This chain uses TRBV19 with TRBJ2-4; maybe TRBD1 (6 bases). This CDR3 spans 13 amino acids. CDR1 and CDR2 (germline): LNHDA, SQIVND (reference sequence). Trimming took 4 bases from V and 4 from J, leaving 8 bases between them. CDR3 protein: CASSTRGKNIQYF. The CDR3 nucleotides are TGTGCCAGTAGTACTAGGGGGAAAAACATTCAGTACTTC.

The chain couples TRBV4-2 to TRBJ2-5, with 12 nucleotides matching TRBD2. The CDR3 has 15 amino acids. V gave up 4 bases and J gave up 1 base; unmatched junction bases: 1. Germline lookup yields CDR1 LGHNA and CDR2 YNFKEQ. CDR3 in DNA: TGTGCCAGCAGCCCTAGCGGGAGGGTCCAAGAGACCCAGTACTTC. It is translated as CASSPSGRVQETQYF.

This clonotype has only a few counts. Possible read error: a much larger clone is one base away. CDR3 amino acids: CASSEGGQDNEQFF. CDR3 DNA: TGTGCCAGCAGCGAAGGGGGACAGGACAATGAGCAGTTCTTC. The chain combines TRBV9 with TRBJ2-1; 8 nucleotides align to TRBD1. V trimming: 3 bases; J trimming: 5 bases; junction bases outside the gene matches: 4. Germline CDR1 SGDLS, CDR2 YYNGEE. This CDR3 contains 14 residues.

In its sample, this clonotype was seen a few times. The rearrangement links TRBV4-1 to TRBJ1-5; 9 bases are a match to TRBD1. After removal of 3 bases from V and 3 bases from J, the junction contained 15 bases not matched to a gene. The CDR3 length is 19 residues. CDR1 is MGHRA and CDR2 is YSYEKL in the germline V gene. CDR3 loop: CASSHEPGQGNVNNQPQHF. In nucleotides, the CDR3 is TGCGCCAGCAGCCATGAGCCGGGACAGGGTAATGTTAACAATCAGCCCCAGCATTTT.

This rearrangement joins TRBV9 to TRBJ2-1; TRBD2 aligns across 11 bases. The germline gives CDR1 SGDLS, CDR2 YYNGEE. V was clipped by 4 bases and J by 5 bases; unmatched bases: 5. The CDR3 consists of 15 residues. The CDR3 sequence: CASSPTSGNHNEQFF. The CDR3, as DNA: TGTGCCAGCAGCCCGACTAGCGGGAACCACAATGAGCAGTTCTTC.

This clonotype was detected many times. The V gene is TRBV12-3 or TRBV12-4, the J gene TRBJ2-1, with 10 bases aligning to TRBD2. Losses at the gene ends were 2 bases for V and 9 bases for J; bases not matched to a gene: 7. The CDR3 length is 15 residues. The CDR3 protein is CASSLQLAGWGEQFF. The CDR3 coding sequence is TGTGCCAGCAGTTTACAACTAGCGGGGTGGGGTGAGCAGTTCTTC.

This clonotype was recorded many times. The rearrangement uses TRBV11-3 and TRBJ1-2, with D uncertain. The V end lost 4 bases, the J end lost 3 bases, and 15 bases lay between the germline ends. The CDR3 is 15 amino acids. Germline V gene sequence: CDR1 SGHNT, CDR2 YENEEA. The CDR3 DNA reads TGTGCCAGCAGCTCGACGGGAACGGCGGACTATGGCTACACCTTC. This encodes CASSSTGTADYGYTF.

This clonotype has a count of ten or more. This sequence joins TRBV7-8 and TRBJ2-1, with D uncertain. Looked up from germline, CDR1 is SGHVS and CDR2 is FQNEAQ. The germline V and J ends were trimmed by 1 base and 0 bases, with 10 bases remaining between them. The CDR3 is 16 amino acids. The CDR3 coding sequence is TGTGCCAGCAGCTTAGGCTACCAGAGCTCCTACAATGAGCAGTTCTTC. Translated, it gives CASSLGYQSSYNEQFF.

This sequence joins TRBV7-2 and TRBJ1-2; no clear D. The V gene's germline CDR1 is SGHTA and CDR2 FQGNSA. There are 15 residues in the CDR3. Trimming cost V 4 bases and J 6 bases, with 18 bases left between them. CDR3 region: CASSSQPAGVNGYTF. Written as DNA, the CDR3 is TGTGCCAGCAGCTCGCAACCAGCAGGAGTCAATGGCTACACCTTC.

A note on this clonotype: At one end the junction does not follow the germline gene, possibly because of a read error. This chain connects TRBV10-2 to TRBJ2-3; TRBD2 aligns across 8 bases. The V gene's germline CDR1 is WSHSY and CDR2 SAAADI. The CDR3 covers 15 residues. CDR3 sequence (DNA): TGCACCAGCAGCGCCTACGGGAGGGCCGGAGATACGCAGTATTTT. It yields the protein CTSSAYGRAGDTQYF.